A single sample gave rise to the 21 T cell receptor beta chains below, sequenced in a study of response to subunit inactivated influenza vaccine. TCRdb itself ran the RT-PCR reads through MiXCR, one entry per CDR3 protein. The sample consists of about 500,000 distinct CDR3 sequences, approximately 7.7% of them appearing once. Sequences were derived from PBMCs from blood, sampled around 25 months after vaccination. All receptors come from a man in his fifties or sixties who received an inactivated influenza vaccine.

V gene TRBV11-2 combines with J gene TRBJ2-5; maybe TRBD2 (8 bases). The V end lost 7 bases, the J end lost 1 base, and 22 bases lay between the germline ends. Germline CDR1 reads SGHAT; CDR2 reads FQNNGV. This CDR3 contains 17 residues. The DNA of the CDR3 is TGTGCCAGCAACCCGACAGGGCTAGCGGGTGGCCAAGAGACCCAGTACTTC. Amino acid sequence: CASNPTGLAGGQETQYF.

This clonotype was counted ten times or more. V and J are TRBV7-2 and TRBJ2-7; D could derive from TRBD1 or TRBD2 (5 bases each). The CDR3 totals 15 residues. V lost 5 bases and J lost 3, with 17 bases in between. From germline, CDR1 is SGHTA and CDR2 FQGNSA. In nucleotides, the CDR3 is TGTGCCAGCAGCCCATCTGTGCTGGGGGTCTACGAGCAGTACTTC. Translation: CASSPSVLGVYEQYF.

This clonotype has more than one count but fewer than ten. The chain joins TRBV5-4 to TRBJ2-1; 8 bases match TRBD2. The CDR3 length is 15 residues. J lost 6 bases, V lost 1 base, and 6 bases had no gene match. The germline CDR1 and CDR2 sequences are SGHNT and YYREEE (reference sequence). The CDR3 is CASSLPGGPSNEQFF. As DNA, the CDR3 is TGTGCCAGCAGCTTGCCGGGAGGGCCCTCCAATGAGCAGTTCTTC.

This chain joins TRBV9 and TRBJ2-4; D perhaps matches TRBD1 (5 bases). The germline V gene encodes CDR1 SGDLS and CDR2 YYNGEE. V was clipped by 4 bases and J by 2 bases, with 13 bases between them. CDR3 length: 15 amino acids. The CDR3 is CASSFRSGTKNIQYF. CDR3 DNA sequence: TGTGCCAGCAGCTTTAGGTCAGGGACCAAAAACATTCAGTACTTC.

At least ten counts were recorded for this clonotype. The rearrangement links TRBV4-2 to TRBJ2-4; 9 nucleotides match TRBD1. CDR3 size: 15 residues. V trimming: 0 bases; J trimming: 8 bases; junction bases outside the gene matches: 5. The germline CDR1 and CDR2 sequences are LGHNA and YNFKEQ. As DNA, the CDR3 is TGTGCCAGCAGCCAAGATCTCCGACAGGGGGACATTCAGTACTTC. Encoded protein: CASSQDLRQGDIQYF.

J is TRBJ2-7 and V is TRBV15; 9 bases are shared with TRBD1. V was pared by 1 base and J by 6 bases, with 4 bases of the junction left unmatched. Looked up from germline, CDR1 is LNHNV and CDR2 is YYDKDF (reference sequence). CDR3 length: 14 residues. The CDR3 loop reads CATSRATGGSEQYF. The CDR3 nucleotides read TGTGCCACCAGCAGAGCGACAGGGGGTAGCGAGCAGTACTTC.

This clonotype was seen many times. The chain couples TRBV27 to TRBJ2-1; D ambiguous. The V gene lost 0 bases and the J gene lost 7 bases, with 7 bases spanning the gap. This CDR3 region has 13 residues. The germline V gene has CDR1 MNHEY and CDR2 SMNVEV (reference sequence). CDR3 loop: CASSLSHRNEQFF. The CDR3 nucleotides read TGTGCCAGCAGTTTATCCCACCGGAATGAGCAGTTCTTC.

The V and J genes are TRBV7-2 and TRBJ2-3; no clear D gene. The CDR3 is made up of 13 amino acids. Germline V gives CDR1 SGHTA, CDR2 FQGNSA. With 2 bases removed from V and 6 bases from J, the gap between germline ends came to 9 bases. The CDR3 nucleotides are TGTGCCAGCAGCTTAAGGGCCATGGATACGCAGTATTTT. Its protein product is CASSLRAMDTQYF.

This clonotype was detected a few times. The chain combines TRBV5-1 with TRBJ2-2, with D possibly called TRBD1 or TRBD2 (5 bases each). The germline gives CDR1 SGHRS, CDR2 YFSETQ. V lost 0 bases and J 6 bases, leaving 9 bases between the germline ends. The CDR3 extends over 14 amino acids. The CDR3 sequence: CASSLELGAGELFF. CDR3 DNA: TGCGCCAGCAGCTTGGAGTTGGGGGCCGGGGAGCTGTTTTTT.

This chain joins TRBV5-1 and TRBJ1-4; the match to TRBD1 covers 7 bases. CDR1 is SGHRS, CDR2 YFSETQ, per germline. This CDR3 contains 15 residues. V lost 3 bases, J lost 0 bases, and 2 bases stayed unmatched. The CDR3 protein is CASSWDRATNEKLFF. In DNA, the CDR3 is TGCGCCAGCAGCTGGGACAGAGCAACTAATGAAAAACTGTTTTTT. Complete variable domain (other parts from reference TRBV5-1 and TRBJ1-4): KAGVTQTPRYLIKTRGQQVTLSCSPISGHRSVSWYQQTPGQGLQFLFEYFSETQRNKGNFPGRFSGRQFSNSRSEMNVSTLELGDSALYLCASSWDRATNEKLFFGSGTQLSVL.

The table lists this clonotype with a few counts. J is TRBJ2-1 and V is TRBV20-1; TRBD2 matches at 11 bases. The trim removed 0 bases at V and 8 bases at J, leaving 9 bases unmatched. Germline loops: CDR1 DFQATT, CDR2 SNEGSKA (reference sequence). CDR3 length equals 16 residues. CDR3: CSARDLLAGAEDEQFF. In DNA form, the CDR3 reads TGCAGTGCTAGAGATTTACTAGCGGGAGCGGAGGATGAGCAGTTCTTC.

The DNA for the CDR3 is TGTGCCAGCTCCCGGACGGCGGATAGCAATCAGCCCCAGCATTTT. This encodes CASSRTADSNQPQHF. This rearrangement joins TRBV18 to TRBJ1-5; D remains ambiguous. Trimming stripped 6 bases from V and 0 bases from J, with 12 bases between. The CDR3 runs 15 residues. Per germline, CDR1 KGHSH and CDR2 LQKENI.

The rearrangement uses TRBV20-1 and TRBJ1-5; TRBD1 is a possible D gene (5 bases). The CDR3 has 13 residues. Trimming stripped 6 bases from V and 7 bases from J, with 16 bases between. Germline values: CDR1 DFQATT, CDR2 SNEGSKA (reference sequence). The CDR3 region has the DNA TGCAGTGCCAAAGGACCGGGGGGGCAGCCCCAGCATTTT. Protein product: CSAKGPGGQPQHF.

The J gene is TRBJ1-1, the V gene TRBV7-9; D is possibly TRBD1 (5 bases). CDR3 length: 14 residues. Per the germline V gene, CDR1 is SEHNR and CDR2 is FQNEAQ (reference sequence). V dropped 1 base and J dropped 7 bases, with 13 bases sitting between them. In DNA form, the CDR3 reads TGTGCCAGCAGCTTAGAGGGGAGCTGGGGTGAAGCTTTCTTT. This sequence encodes CASSLEGSWGEAFF.

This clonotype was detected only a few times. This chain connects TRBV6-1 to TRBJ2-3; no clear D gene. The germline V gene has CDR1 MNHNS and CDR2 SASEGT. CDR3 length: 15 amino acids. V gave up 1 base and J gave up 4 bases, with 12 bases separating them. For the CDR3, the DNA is TGTGCCAGCAGTGAAGGTATTATGGGGTCAGATACGCAGTATTTT. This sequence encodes CASSEGIMGSDTQYF.

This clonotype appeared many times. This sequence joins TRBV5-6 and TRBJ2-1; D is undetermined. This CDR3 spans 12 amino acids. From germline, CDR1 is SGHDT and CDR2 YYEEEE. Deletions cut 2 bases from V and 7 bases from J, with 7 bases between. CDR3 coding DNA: TGTGCCAGCAGCTTCGGTTTTAATGAGCAGTTCTTC. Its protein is CASSFGFNEQFF.

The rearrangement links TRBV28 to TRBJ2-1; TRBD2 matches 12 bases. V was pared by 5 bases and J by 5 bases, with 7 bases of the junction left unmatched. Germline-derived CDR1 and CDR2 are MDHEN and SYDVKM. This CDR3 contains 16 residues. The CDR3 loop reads CASSPGTSGQNNEQFF. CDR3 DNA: TGTGCCAGCAGTCCCGGGACTAGCGGGCAAAACAATGAGCAGTTCTTC. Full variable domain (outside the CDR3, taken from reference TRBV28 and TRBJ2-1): DVKVTQSSRYLVKRTGEKVFLECVQDMDHENMFWYRQDPGLGLRLIYFSYDVKMKEKGDIPEGYSVSREKKERFSLILESASTNQTSMYLCASSPGTSGQNNEQFFGPGTRLTVL.

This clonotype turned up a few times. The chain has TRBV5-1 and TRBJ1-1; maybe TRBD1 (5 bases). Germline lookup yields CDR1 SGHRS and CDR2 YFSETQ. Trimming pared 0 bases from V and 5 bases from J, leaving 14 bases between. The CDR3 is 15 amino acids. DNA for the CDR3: TGCGCCAGCAGCTTGGCCCAGGGCTCGGGGACTGAAGCTTTCTTT. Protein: CASSLAQGSGTEAFF.

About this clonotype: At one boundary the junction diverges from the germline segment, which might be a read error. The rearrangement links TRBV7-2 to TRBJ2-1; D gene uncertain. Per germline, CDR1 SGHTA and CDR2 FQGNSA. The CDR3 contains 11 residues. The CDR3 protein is CASSIAHEQFF. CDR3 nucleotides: TGTGCCAGCAGCATAGCCCATGAGCAGTTCTTC.

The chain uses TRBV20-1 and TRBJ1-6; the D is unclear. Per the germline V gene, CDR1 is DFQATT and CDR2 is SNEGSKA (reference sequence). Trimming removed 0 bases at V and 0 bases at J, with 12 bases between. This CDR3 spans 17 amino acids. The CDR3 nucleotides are TGCAGTGCTAGAGATCCCGCGGACGGCTCCTATAATTCACCCCTCCACTTT. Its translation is CSARDPADGSYNSPLHF.

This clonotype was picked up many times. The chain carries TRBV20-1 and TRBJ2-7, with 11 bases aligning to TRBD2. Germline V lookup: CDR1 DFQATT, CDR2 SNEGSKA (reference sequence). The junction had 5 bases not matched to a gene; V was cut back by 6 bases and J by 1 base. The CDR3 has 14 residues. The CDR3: CSARTSGLSYEQYF. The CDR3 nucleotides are TGCAGTGCCCGGACTAGCGGGCTGTCCTACGAGCAGTACTTC.